Listed here are 10 T cell receptor beta chains from one sample, sequenced in a study of shared clonotypes between healthy human individuals. CD45RO-negative CD8 cells positively selected for CCR7 made up the naive population, which excluded terminally differentiated effector memory CD45RA+ cells. The data were produced by immunoSEQ multiplex PCR, yet TCRdb's version contains in-frame clones alone and is incomplete. The repertoire has over 750,000 clones, just over 95% of them found once; the top ten carry 0.2% to 0.25%. Sequenced input: naive CD8+ T cells sorted from blood. All receptors derive from a man under 40 in good health.

This clone appeared once. The rearrangement joins TRBV7-9 to TRBJ2-7; tentatively, D is TRBD1 (5 bases). Germline CDR1 is SEHNR and CDR2 is FQNEAQ (reference sequence). The germline V and J ends were trimmed by 6 bases and 2 bases, with 14 bases remaining between them. This CDR3 spans 14 amino acids. CDR3 residues: CASSLIDSAYEQYF. Here the CDR3 DNA reads TGTGCCAGCAGTCTTATTGACAGCGCCTACGAGCAGTACTTC. The full variable domain, completed using reference TRBV7-9 and TRBJ2-7, is DTGVSQNPRHKITKRGQNVTFRCDPISEHNRLYWYRQTLGQGPEFLTYFQNEAQLEKSRLLSDRFSAERPKGSFSTLEIQRTEQGDSAMYLCASSLIDSAYEQYFGPGTRLTVT.

This chain connects TRBV2 to TRBJ2-5; D might be TRBD2 (5 bases). Per germline, CDR1 SNHLY and CDR2 FYNNEI. The CDR3 is 17 residues long. Deletions cut 1 base from V and 4 bases from J, with 19 bases between. The CDR3 region is CASSEGAGVSPGETQYF. DNA for the CDR3: TGTGCCAGCAGTGAAGGGGCCGGGGTCAGTCCGGGAGAGACCCAGTACTTC.

The chain employs TRBV11-2 and TRBJ2-1; 10 nucleotides line up with TRBD2. V dropped 8 bases and J dropped 10; count of bases not matched to a gene: 23. CDR3 length: 18 amino acids. Germline V gene lookup returns CDR1 SGHAT and CDR2 FQNNGV. The CDR3 nucleotides read TGTGCCAGCGCCCTGCCGCCGGCTAGCGGGAGTGACAGTGTGGAGCAGTTCTTC. Amino acids: CASALPPASGSDSVEQFF.

The J gene is TRBJ1-2, the V gene TRBV11-2; no clear D. The germline V gene encodes CDR1 SGHAT and CDR2 FQNNGV. Trimming took 2 bases from V and 7 from J, leaving 20 bases between them. The CDR3 length is 16 residues. The CDR3 region is CASSLWPPRGRGGYTF. CDR3 bases: TGTGCCAGCAGCTTATGGCCCCCCCGGGGTAGAGGTGGCTACACCTTC. The full variable domain, in which reference TRBV11-2 and TRBJ1-2 provide the parts outside the CDR3, is EAGVAQSPRYKIIEKRQSVAFWCNPISGHATLYWYQQILGQGPKLLIQFQNNGVVDDSQLPKDRFSAERLKGVDSTLKIQPAKLEDSAVYLCASSLWPPRGRGGYTFGSGTRLTVV.

This chain uses TRBV30 with TRBJ2-7; no reliable D call. This CDR3 has 12 amino acids. Germline values: CDR1 GTSNPN, CDR2 SVGIG (reference sequence). V lost 2 bases and J 4 bases, leaving 9 bases between the germline ends. CDR3 region: CAWSHRPYEQYF. In DNA form, the CDR3 reads TGTGCCTGGAGTCACCGGCCTTACGAGCAGTACTTC. Full variable domain (missing parts from reference TRBV30 and TRBJ2-7): SQTIHQWPATLVQPVGSPLSLECTVEGTSNPNLYWYRQAAGRGLQLLFYSVGIGQISSEVPQNLSASRPQDRQFILSSKKLLLSDSGFYLCAWSHRPYEQYFGPGTRLTVT.

The rearrangement links TRBV18 to TRBJ1-4; 7 bases agree with TRBD1. V lost 8 bases and J lost 6; bases outside the gene matches: 12. The CDR3 contains 15 residues. Germline values: CDR1 KGHSH, CDR2 LQKENI. The CDR3 coding sequence is TGTGCCAGCCGAAACACAGGGGCTGCACATGAAAAACTGTTTTTT. Protein product: CASRNTGAAHEKLFF.

Concerning this clone: In the same sample, other DNA sequences code for this CDR3. Here the CDR3 reads CASSKPGLIYEQYF. The CDR3 nucleotides read TGTGCCAGCAGCAAACCGGGACTTATCTACGAGCAGTACTTC. The chain joins TRBV27 to TRBJ2-7, with D maybe TRBD2 (6 bases). There are 14 residues in the CDR3. V lost 6 bases, J lost 3 bases, and 15 bases lay in between. CDR1 MNHEY and CDR2 SMNVEV come from the germline V gene (reference sequence).

The J gene is TRBJ1-1, the V gene TRBV9, with a tentative D call TRBD1 (5 bases). CDR1 is SGDLS, CDR2 YYNGEE, per germline. The V end lost 0 bases, the J end lost 5 bases, and 8 bases lay between the germline ends. This CDR3 is built from 13 residues. This chain's CDR3 is CASSVAGLTEAFF. The CDR3 DNA follows: TGTGCCAGCAGCGTAGCAGGGTTGACTGAAGCTTTCTTT.

Concerning this clone itself: Within the sample, other DNA sequences also encode this same CDR3. The chain recombines TRBV5-1 with TRBJ1-1; D is ambiguous. The germline V gene encodes CDR1 SGHRS and CDR2 YFSETQ. The V end lost 3 bases, the J end lost 0 bases, and 6 bases lay between the germline ends. The CDR3 is 13 amino acids. The CDR3 is CASSSGLNTEAFF. CDR3 DNA sequence: TGCGCCAGCAGCTCTGGACTGAACACTGAAGCTTTCTTT.

The V gene is TRBV19, the J gene TRBJ2-7, with D unresolved. Germline V gene sequence: CDR1 LNHDA, CDR2 SQIVND (reference sequence). This CDR3 region has 14 residues. With 5 bases removed from V and 2 bases from J, the gap between germline ends came to 13 bases. The CDR3 is CASSPDFLAYEQYF. The CDR3, as DNA: TGTGCCAGTAGTCCAGATTTTCTAGCCTACGAGCAGTACTTC.